This TCR beta chain is drawn from a study of immune heterogeneity within non-small cell lung tumors. Study in general: In total, the tumors were 4 squamous cell carcinomas, around 10 non-squamous carcinomas and 1 not otherwise specified. Overall study results and limits: While identical dominant CDR3 beta clonotypes recurred across tumor sites within a patient, high-frequency clones unique to individual sites also appeared.

This CDR3 region has 13 residues. CDR1 and CDR2 (germline): SGDLS, YYNGEE. V was shortened by 4 bases and J by 3 bases, with 11 bases between the two germline ends. TCR beta CDR3 was amplified by multiplex PCR, first round around 10 cycles, 32 V and 13 J primers. TCRdb passed the multiplex PCR reads through MiXCR, listing each CDR3 protein once. The sample gives approximately 2,900 distinct CDR3 sequences, approximately 24% of which show up once; roughly 15% is in the top ten. Genomic DNA extracted from bulk tumor tissue served as template. A total of 550 to 650 ng was used per sample. Multiple widely separated biopsies were taken from each primary tumor at surgery. With untreated, newly diagnosed non-small cell lung cancer, the patients went on to undergo curative surgery. With respect to this clonotype: Antigen unknown.

The chain uses TRBV9 and TRBJ2-7; D unresolved. The sequence was collected from a female donor with non-small cell lung cancer. Sequencing was performed on lung tumor tissue. The CDR3 nucleotides read TGTGCCAGCAGCAAAACGGGTAGCTACGAGCAGTACTTC. Amino acid sequence: CASSKTGSYEQYF.